This is a list of T cell receptor beta chains from one sample in a study of cytomegalovirus exposure and HLA in healthy donors. Sequencing used immunoSEQ multiplex PCR; TCRdb keeps in-frame clones, though not all of them. Of approximately 150,000 clones listed, over 75% are singletons. Sequencing input: PBMCs. The source of these receptors is a man in his forties or fifties in good health and CMV-seronegative. Both conserved end residues are part of each CDR3. The order of the fields is J gene, clone size, D gene, V gene, CDR3 protein, CDR3 DNA. D genes are given only for firm matches. Clone sizes are given selectively: once, few, many, or a class where the clone is expanded.

TRBJ1-3 | NA | NA | TRBV28 | CASSFSGFGSGNTIYF | TGTGCCAGCAGTTTTTCAGGGTTCGGCTCTGGAAACACCATATATTTT
TRBJ2-7 | NA | NA | TRBV2 | CASSYGSSYEQYF | TGTGCCAGCAGTTATGGGAGCTCCTACGAGCAGTACTTC
TRBJ1-4 | few | NA | TRBV18 | CASSLTARGDEKLFF | TGTGCCAGCTCCCTAACCGCGCGGGGTGACGAAAAACTGTTTTTT
TRBJ2-3 | NA | NA | TRBV9 | CASSERRDSRDTQYF | TGTGCCAGCAGCGAGAGGAGGGACAGCCGAGATACGCAGTATTTT
TRBJ2-3 | NA | TRBD2 | TRBV27 | CASSSLAGGSDTQYF | TGTGCCAGCAGTTCCCTAGCGGGGGGGTCAGATACGCAGTATTTT
TRBJ2-1 | NA | NA | TRBV7-9 | CASSLLPTRDNEQFF | TGTGCCAGCAGCTTACTACCCACTAGGGACAATGAGCAGTTCTTC
TRBJ1-6 | NA | NA | TRBV6-6 | CASSYGVRGGSPLHF | TGTGCCAGCAGTTACGGGGTCAGGGGCGGTTCACCCCTCCACTTT
TRBJ1-1 | NA | NA | TRBV27 | CASSFAGALFTEAFF | TGTGCCAGCAGTTTTGCAGGGGCGTTATTCACTGAAGCTTTCTTT
TRBJ2-5 | NA | TRBD1 | TRBV10-3 | CAINRGMGETQYF | TGTGCCATTAACAGGGGCATGGGTGAGACCCAGTACTTC
TRBJ2-3 | NA | TRBD1 | TRBV11-3 | CASSSGTGRSTDTQYF | TGTGCCAGCAGCTCCGGGACAGGGCGGAGTACAGATACGCAGTATTTT
TRBJ2-2 | NA | NA | TRBV5-4 | CASSLSSANTGELFF | TGTGCCAGCAGCTTGTCATCAGCGAACACCGGGGAGCTGTTTTTT
TRBJ2-1 | NA | NA | TRBV7-7 | CASSFGAYNEQFF | TGTGCCAGCAGCTTCGGTGCCTACAATGAGCAGTTCTTC
TRBJ2-7 | NA | NA | TRBV5-1 | CASSFRGGPYEQYF | TGCGCCAGCAGCTTTCGCGGGGGCCCCTACGAGCAGTACTTC
TRBJ1-2 | NA | NA | TRBV20-1 | CSAPIDYGYTF | TGCAGTGCTCCTATTGACTATGGCTACACCTTC
TRBJ2-5 | few | TRBD1 | TRBV19 | CASATGTGRGETQYF | TGTGCCAGTGCCACCGGGACAGGGAGGGGAGAGACCCAGTACTTC
TRBJ1-1 | NA | TRBD1 | TRBV10-1 | CAGQETEAFF | TGCGCCGGACAGGAGACTGAAGCTTTCTTT
TRBJ2-7 | NA | NA | TRBV30 | CAWSVFPVAYEQYF | TGTGCCTGGAGTGTATTTCCAGTCGCCTACGAGCAGTACTTC
TRBJ2-1 | NA | NA | TRBV7-9 | CSSSPLPGEGPNEQLF | TGTTCCAGCAGCCCTTTACCCGGGGAAGGGCCCAATGAGCAGCTCTTC
TRBJ2-1 | NA | NA | TRBV19 | CASKGGARQFF | TGTGCCAGTAAAGGGGGGGCTAGGCAGTTCTTC
TRBJ2-2 | NA | TRBD1 | TRBV5-4 | CASSPGTGNTGELFF | TGTGCCAGCAGCCCGGGGACAGGGAACACCGGGGAGCTGTTTTTT
TRBJ2-1 | NA | NA | TRBV5-5 | CASSLAPLADSYNEQFF | TGTGCCAGCAGCTTGGCCCCATTAGCGGACTCATACAATGAGCAGTTCTTC
TRBJ2-7 | NA | NA | TRBV7-9 | CSSSIRDGSYEQYF | TGTTCCAGCAGCATCAGGGATGGCTCCTACGAGCAGTACTTC
TRBJ2-7 | few | NA | TRBV27 | CASGREQYF | TGTGCCAGCGGGAGGGAGCAGTACTTC
TRBJ1-1 | NA | NA | TRBV9 | CASSVGMNTEAFF | TGTGCCAGCAGCGTAGGTATGAACACTGAAGCTTTCTTT
TRBJ1-4 | NA | NA | TRBV5-1 | CASSPRTVYEKLFF | TGCGCCAGCAGCCCTAGGACAGTTTATGAAAAACTGTTTTTT
TRBJ1-1 | few | NA | TRBV7-9 | CASGMNTEAFF | TGTGCCAGCGGCATGAACACTGAAGCTTTCTTT
TRBJ2-7 | NA | TRBD2 | TRBV5-4 | CASSLVRAGGTLPYEQYF | TGTGCCAGCAGCTTGGTTAGAGCGGGGGGAACCCTACCGTACGAGCAGTACTTC
TRBJ2-7 | few | TRBD1 | TRBV7-9 | CSSSNTGGPYEQYF | TGTTCCAGCAGCAACACAGGGGGCCCCTACGAGCAGTACTTC
TRBJ2-5 | NA | NA | TRBV5-4 | CASSLGASSVGRPQYF | TGTGCCAGCAGCTTGGGTGCCTCTAGCGTAGGGAGACCCCAGTACTTC
TRBJ2-1 | NA | TRBD2 | TRBV9 | CASSVVSGGYNEQFF | TGTGCCAGCAGCGTAGTTAGCGGGGGATACAATGAGCAGTTCTTC
TRBJ2-2 | NA | NA | TRBV6-5 | CASSYASDKTGELFF | TGTGCCAGCAGTTATGCTTCGGACAAGACCGGGGAGCTGTTTTTT
TRBJ2-1 | NA | NA | TRBV7-2 | CASSLGWTGNNEQFF | TGTGCCAGCAGCTTAGGTTGGACTGGAAACAATGAGCAGTTCTTC
TRBJ2-7 | NA | TRBD2 | TRBV11-2 | CASSPKAGVGYEQYF | TGTGCCAGCAGCCCTAAAGCGGGAGTAGGTTACGAGCAGTACTTC